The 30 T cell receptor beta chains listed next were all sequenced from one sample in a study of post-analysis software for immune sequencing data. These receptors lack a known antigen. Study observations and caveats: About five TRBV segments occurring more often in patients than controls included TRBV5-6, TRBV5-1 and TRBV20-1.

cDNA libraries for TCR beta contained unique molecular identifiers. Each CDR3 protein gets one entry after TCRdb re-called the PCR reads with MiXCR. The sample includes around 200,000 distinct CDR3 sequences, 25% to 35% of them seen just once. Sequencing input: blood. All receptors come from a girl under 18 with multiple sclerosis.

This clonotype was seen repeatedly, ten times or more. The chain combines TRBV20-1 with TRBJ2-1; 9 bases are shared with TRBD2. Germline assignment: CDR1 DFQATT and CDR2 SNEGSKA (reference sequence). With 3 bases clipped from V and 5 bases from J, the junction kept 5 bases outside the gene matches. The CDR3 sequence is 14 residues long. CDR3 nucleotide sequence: TGCAGTGCTAGCGGCGGGGGGGAAAACAATGAGCAGTTCTTC. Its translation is CSASGGGENNEQFF.

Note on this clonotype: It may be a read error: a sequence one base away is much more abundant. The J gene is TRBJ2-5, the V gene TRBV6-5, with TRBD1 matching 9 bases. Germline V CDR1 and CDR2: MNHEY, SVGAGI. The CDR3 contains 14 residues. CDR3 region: CASSVTGGGETRYF. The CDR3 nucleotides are TGTGCCAGCAGTGTCACAGGGGGCGGAGAGACCCGGTACTTC.

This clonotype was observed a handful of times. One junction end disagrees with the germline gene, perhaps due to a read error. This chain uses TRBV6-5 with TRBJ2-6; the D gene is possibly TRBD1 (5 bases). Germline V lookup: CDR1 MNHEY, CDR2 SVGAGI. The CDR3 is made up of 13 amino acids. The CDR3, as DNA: TGTGCCAGCAGGAGTACTGGGGCCAACATCCTGACTTTC. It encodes CASRSTGANILTF.

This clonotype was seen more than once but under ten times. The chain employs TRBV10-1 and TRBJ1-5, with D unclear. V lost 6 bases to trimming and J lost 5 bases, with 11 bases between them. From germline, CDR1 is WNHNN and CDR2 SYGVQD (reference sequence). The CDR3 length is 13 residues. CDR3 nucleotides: TGCGCCAGCAGCGGCGCGTTCGATCAGCCCCAGCATTTT. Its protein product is CASSGAFDQPQHF.

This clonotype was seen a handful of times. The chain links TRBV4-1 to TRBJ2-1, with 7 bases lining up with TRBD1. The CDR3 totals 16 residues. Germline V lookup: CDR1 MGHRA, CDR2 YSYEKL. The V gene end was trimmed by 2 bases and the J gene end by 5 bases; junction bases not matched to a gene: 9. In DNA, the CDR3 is TGCGCCAGCAGCCAACCTCCGGGACAGAGCAACAATGAGCAGTTCTTC. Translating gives CASSQPPGQSNNEQFF.

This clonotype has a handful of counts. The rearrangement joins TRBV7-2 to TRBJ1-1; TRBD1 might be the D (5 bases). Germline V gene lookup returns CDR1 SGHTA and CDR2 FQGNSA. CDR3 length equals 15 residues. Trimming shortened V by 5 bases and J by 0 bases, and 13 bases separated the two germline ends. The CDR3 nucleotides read TGTGCCAGCAGCCAGGACGGGGGGATGAACACTGAAGCTTTCTTT. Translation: CASSQDGGMNTEAFF. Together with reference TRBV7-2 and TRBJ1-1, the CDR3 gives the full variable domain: GAGVSQSPSNKVTEKGKDVELRCDPISGHTALYWYRQSLGQGLEFLIYFQGNSAPDKSGLPSDRFSAERTGGSVSTLTIQRTQQEDSAVYLCASSQDGGMNTEAFFGQGTRLTVV.

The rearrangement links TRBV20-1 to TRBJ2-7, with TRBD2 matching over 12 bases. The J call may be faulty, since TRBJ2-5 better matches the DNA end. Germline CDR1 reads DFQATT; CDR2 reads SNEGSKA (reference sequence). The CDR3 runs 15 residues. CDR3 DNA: TGCAGTGCTAGAGGCCTAGCGGGAGGGCGGGAGACCCAGTACTTC. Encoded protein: CSARGLAGGRETQYF.

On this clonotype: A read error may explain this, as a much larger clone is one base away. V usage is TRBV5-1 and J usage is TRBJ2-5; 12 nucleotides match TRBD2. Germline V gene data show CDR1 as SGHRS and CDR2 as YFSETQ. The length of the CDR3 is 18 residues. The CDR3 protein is CACSLGGLAGIGQETQYF. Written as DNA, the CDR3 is TGCGCCTGCAGCTTGGGTGGACTAGCGGGGATAGGCCAAGAGACCCAGTACTTC.

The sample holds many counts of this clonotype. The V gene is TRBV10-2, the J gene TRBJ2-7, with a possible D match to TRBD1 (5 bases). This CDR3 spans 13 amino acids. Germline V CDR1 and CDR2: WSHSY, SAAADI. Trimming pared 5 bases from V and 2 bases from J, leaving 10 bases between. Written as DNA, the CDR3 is TGCGCCAGCAGTCATTCAGGGCCCTACGAGCAGTACTTC. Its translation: CASSHSGPYEQYF.

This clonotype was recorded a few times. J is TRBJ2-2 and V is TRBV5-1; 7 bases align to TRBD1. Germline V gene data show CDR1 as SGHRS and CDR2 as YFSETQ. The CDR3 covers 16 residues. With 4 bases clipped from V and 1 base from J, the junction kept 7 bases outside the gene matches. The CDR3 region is CASSLGQTLNTGELFF. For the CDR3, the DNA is TGCGCCAGCAGCCTGGGACAGACCTTGAACACCGGGGAGCTGTTTTTT.

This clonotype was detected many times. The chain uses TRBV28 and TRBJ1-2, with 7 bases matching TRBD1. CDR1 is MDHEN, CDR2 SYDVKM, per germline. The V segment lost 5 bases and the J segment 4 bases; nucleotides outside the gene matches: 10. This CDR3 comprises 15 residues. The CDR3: CASSPYRGGSYGYTF. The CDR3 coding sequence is TGTGCCAGCAGTCCCTACAGGGGTGGGAGCTATGGCTACACCTTC.

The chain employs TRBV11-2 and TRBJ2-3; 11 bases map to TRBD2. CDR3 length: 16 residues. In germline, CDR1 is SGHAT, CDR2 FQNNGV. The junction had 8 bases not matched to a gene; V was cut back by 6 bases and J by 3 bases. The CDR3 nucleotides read TGTGCCAGCAGTCCATTGGCTAGCGGGGGGACAGATACGCAGTATTTT. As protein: CASSPLASGGTDTQYF.

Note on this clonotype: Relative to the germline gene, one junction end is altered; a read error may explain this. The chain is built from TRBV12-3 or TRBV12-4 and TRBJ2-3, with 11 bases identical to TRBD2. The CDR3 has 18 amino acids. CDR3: CASSLVAGGLTSADAQYF. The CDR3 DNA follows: TGTGCCAGCAGTTTGGTAGCGGGGGGGCTTACTAGCGCAGATGCGCAGTATTTT.

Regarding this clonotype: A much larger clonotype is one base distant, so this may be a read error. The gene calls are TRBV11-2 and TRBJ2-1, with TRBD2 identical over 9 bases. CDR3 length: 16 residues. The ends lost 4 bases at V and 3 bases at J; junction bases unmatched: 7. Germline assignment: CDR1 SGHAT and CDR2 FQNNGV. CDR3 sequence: CASSSGTSRSYNEQFF. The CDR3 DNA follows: TGTGCCAGCAGCTCGGGGACTAGCAGGAGCTACAATGAGCAGTTCTTC.

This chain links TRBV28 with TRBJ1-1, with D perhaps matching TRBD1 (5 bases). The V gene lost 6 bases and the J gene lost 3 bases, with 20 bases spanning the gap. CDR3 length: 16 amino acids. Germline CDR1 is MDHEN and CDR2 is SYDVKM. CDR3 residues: CASSLISYGGDTEAFF. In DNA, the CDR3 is TGTGCCAGCAGCCTTATATCGTACGGGGGGGACACTGAAGCTTTCTTT.

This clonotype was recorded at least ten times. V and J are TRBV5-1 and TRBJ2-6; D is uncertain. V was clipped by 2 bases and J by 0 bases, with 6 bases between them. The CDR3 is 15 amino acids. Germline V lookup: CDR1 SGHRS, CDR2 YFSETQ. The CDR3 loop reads CASSFPLSGANVLTF. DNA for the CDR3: TGCGCCAGCAGCTTTCCGCTCTCTGGGGCCAACGTCCTGACTTTC.

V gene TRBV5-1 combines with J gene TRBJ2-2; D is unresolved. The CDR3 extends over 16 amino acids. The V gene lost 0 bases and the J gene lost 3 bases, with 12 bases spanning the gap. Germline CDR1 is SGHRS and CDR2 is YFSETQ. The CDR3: CASSLAGLPYTGELFF. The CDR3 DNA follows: TGCGCCAGCAGCTTGGCTGGTCTCCCGTACACCGGGGAGCTGTTTTTT.

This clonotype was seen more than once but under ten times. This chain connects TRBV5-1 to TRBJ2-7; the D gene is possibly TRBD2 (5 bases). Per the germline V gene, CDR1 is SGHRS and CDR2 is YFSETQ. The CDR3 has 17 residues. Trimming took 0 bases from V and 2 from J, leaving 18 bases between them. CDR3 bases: TGCGCCAGCAGCTTGGCCCCAATGGGGAGTGCGCCCTACGAGCAGTACTTC. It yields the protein CASSLAPMGSAPYEQYF. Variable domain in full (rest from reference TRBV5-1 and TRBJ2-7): KAGVTQTPRYLIKTRGQQVTLSCSPISGHRSVSWYQQTPGQGLQFLFEYFSETQRNKGNFPGRFSGRQFSNSRSEMNVSTLELGDSALYLCASSLAPMGSAPYEQYFGPGTRLTVT.

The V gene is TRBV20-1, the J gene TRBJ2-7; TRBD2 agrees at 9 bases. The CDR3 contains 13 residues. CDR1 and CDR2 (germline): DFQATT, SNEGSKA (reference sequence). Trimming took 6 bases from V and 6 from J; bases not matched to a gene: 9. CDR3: CSAPVAGAPEQYF. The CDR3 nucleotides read TGCAGTGCCCCTGTAGCGGGAGCTCCCGAGCAGTACTTC.

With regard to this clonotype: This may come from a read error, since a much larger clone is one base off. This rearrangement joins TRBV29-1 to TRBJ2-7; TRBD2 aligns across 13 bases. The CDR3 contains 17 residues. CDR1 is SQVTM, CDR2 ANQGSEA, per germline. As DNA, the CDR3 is TGCAGCGTTTCCGGGACTAGCGGGAACCGGAATCCCTACGAGCTGTACTTC. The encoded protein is CSVSGTSGNRNPYELYF.

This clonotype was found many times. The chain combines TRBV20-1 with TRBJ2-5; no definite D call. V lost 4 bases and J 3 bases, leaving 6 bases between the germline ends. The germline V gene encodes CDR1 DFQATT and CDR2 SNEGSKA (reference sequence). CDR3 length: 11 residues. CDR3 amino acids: CSATRKETQYF. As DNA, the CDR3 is TGCAGTGCTACGCGGAAAGAGACCCAGTACTTC.

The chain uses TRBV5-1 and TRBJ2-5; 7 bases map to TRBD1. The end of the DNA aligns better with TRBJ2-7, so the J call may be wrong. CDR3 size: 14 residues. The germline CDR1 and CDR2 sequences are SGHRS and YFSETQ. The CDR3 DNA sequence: TGCGCCAGCAGCCCCGGGGACAGATCTTACGAGCAGTACTTC. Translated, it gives CASSPGDRSYEQYF.

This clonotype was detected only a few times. The CDR3 DNA is TGTGCCAGCAGTGTTATCAATGAGCAGTTCTTC. Its protein is CASSVINEQFF. The J gene is TRBJ2-1, the V gene TRBV2; D is undetermined. Germline loops: CDR1 SNHLY, CDR2 FYNNEI. The ends were cut back, 4 bases at V and 6 bases at J, with 4 bases in the middle. This CDR3 has 11 residues.

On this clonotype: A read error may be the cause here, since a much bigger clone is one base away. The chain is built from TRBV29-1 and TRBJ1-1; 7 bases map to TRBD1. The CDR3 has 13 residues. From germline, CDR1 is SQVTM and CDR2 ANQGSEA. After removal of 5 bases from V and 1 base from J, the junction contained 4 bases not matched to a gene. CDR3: CSVPDRENTEAFF. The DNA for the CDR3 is TGCAGCGTTCCCGACAGGGAGAACACTGAAGCTTTCTTT. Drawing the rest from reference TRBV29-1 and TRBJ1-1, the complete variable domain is SAVISQKPSRDICQRGTSLTIQCQVDSQVTMMFWYRQQPGQSLTLIATANQGSEATYESGFVIDKFPISRPNLTFSTLTVSNMSPEDSSIYLCSVPDRENTEAFFGQGTRLTVV.

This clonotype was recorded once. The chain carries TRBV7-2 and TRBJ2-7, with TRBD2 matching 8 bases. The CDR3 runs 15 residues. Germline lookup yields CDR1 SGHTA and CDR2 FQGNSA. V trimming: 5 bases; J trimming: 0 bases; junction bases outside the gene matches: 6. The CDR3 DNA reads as TGTGCCAGCAGCGCCTCGAGCGGGAGCTCCTACGAGCAGTACTTC. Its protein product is CASSASSGSSYEQYF.

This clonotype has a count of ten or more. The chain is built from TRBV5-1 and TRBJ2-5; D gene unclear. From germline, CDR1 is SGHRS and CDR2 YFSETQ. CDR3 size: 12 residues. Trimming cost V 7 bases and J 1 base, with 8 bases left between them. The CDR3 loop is CASQEIQETQYF. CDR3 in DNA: TGCGCCAGCCAGGAGATCCAAGAGACCCAGTACTTC.

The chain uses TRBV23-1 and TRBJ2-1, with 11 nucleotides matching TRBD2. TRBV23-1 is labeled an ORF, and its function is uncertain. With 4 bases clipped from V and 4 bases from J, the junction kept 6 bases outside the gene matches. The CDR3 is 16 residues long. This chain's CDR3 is CASSPPGLAAYNEQFF. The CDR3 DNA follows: TGCGCCAGCAGTCCGCCGGGACTAGCGGCTTACAATGAGCAGTTCTTC.

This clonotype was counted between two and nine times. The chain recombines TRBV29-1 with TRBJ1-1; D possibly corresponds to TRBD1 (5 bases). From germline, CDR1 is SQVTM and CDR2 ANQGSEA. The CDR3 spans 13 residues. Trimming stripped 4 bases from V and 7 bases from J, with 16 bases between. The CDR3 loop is CSVVVGGRVEAFF. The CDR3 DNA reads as TGCAGCGTTGTAGTGGGGGGAAGGGTTGAAGCTTTCTTT.

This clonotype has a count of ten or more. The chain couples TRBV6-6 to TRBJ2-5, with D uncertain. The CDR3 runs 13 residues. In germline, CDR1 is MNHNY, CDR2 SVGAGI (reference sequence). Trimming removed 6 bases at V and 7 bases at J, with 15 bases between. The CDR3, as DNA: TGTGCCAGCAGCCTCCGACCCCGGTCGACCCAGTACTTC. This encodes CASSLRPRSTQYF.

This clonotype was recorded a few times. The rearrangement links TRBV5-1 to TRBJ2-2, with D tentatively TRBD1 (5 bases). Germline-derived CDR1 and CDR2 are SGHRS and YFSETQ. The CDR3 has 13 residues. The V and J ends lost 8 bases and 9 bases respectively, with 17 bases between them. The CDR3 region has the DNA TGCGCCAGAAAGAAATGTCAGGGCCGGGAGCTGTTTTTT. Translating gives CARKKCQGRELFF.